Below, 18 T cell receptor beta chains from the same sample are listed, as sequenced in a study of blood T cells in healthy people across ages. Together with a sample-barcoded 5' primer, a J-beta primer mix was included in a second PCR lasting about 6 to 12 cycles. TCRdb redid the calling of the 5' RACE reads with MiXCR, one entry per CDR3 protein. The table includes over 1,500,000 distinct CDR3 sequences, about two fifths detected once. The source material was blood. Receptor source: a human donor in good health.

This clonotype occurred a few times. This chain uses TRBV7-7 with TRBJ2-1, with D uncertain. Germline V gives CDR1 SSHAT, CDR2 FNYEAQ (reference sequence). The CDR3 length is 13 residues. Trimming stripped 0 bases from V and 6 bases from J, with 6 bases between. The CDR3 reads CASSLAESNEQFF. The CDR3 DNA reads as TGTGCCAGCAGCTTAGCAGAGAGCAATGAGCAGTTCTTC.

The chain joins TRBV20-1 to TRBJ2-5; D remains ambiguous. The germline V and J ends were trimmed by 6 bases and 11 bases, with 16 bases remaining between them. This CDR3 spans 11 amino acids. The germline gives CDR1 DFQATT, CDR2 SNEGSKA (reference sequence). The CDR3 protein is CSAELGDEQYF. The CDR3 DNA follows: TGCAGTGCGGAACTGGGCGATGAGCAGTACTTC.

V and J are TRBV4-2 and TRBJ2-7; D is unresolved. The CDR3 contains 15 residues. Germline V gene lookup returns CDR1 LGHNA and CDR2 YNFKEQ. V lost 1 base and J 4 bases, leaving 14 bases between the germline ends. The CDR3 is CASSQVLEPAYEQYF. In DNA, the CDR3 is TGTGCCAGCAGCCAAGTTCTAGAGCCCGCTTACGAGCAGTACTTC.

This clonotype was counted between two and nine times. The rearrangement uses TRBV6-2 or TRBV6-3 and TRBJ2-3; TRBD1 or TRBD2 may be the D gene (5 bases each). The CDR3 loop spans 14 amino acids. Trimming cost V 6 bases and J 6 bases, with 16 bases left between them. Germline V gene data show CDR1 as MNHEY and CDR2 as SVGEGT. The CDR3 coding sequence is TGTGCCAGCAGCGGACGGGGCCAGCGGGATACGCAGTATTTT. Its translation is CASSGRGQRDTQYF.

This chain links TRBV28 with TRBJ2-5, with 8 bases matching TRBD2. V lost 6 bases and J lost 0; bases outside the gene matches: 3. The CDR3 extends over 14 amino acids. Germline V lookup: CDR1 MDHEN, CDR2 SYDVKM. CDR3 bases: TGTGCCAGCAGAACCGGGGGGGACCAAGAGACCCAGTACTTC. As protein: CASRTGGDQETQYF. Full variable domain (missing parts from reference TRBV28 and TRBJ2-5): DVKVTQSSRYLVKRTGEKVFLECVQDMDHENMFWYRQDPGLGLRLIYFSYDVKMKEKGDIPEGYSVSREKKERFSLILESASTNQTSMYLCASRTGGDQETQYFGPGTRLLVL.

This chain uses TRBV4-1 with TRBJ1-6; the D is unclear. The CDR3 extends over 14 amino acids. Between the trimmed V and J ends, which lost 0 bases and 8 bases, there was a span of 8 bases. From germline, CDR1 is MGHRA and CDR2 YSYEKL. The chain's CDR3 is CASSQDIGDSPLHF. The CDR3 DNA is TGCGCCAGCAGCCAAGACATAGGCGATTCACCCCTCCACTTT.

This chain joins TRBV6-6 and TRBJ2-1; either TRBD1 or TRBD2 may supply D (5 bases each). The CDR3 covers 14 residues. Germline loops: CDR1 MNHNY, CDR2 SVGAGI (reference sequence). The ends were cut back, 7 bases at V and 9 bases at J, with 19 bases in the middle. As DNA, the CDR3 is TGTGCCAGCAAGACGACCCGGGACCCCAGTGAGCAGTTCTTC. This codes for CASKTTRDPSEQFF.

This clonotype was observed a handful of times. The chain links TRBV6-5 to TRBJ1-1, with D perhaps matching TRBD1 (5 bases). The CDR3 has 14 amino acids. The V gene's germline CDR1 is MNHEY and CDR2 SVGAGI. Trimming stripped 6 bases from V and 4 bases from J, with 15 bases between. The CDR3 DNA sequence: TGTGCCAGCAGGTCACCGGGGGTTAGCACTGAAGCTTTCTTT. Translated, it gives CASRSPGVSTEAFF.

V usage is TRBV4-3 and J usage is TRBJ2-1; possible D gene TRBD1, 5 bases. Trimming stripped 5 bases from V and 8 bases from J, with 16 bases between. The CDR3 runs 14 residues. CDR1 and CDR2 from the germline V gene are LGHNA and YSLEER. The CDR3 loop reads CASSGTHWGDEQFF. The CDR3 DNA follows: TGCGCCAGCAGCGGCACCCATTGGGGCGATGAGCAGTTCTTC.

The J gene is TRBJ2-7, the V gene TRBV4-2; 12 bases are shared with TRBD2. Losses at the gene ends were 1 base for V and 1 base for J; bases not matched to a gene: 8. The germline V gene has CDR1 LGHNA and CDR2 YNFKEQ. The CDR3 spans 18 residues. The CDR3 region has the DNA TGTGCCAGCAGCCAAGGGGGGACTAGCGGGTCTTTATCCTACGAGCAGTACTTC. This sequence encodes CASSQGGTSGSLSYEQYF.

The chain is built from TRBV3-1 and TRBJ1-2; D possibly corresponds to TRBD1 (6 bases). V was cut by 1 base and J by 5 bases, with 23 bases left in between. The germline V gene has CDR1 LGHDT and CDR2 YNNKEL (reference sequence). The CDR3 is 18 amino acids. The CDR3 protein is CASSQGLLGLGARYGYTF. Written as DNA, the CDR3 is TGTGCCAGCAGCCAAGGGCTCCTAGGACTGGGGGCACGGTATGGCTACACCTTC.

At least ten counts were recorded for this clonotype. The genes are TRBV3-1 and TRBJ2-3; D uncertain. Germline loops: CDR1 LGHDT, CDR2 YNNKEL (reference sequence). V was cut by 6 bases and J by 3 bases, with 4 bases left in between. There are 11 residues in the CDR3. CDR3 nucleotides: TGTGCCAGCAGTCAGACAGATACGCAGTATTTT. Translating it yields CASSQTDTQYF.

This clonotype was counted ten times or more. The chain has TRBV29-1 and TRBJ1-2; D is perhaps TRBD1 (5 bases). V lost 3 bases and J lost 8, with 13 bases in between. Germline V gene data show CDR1 as SQVTM and CDR2 as ANQGSEA. The CDR3 loop spans 12 amino acids. DNA for the CDR3: TGCAGCGTTGACTGGCAGGGAAGGGGCTACACCTTC. This translates into CSVDWQGRGYTF.

This clonotype was seen a few times. This sequence joins TRBV28 and TRBJ2-1; D ambiguous. Trimming pared 1 base from V and 6 bases from J, leaving 10 bases between. The CDR3 has 14 amino acids. Germline V gene lookup returns CDR1 MDHEN and CDR2 SYDVKM. In DNA, the CDR3 is TGTGCCAGCAGTTTATCCGCCCCGGGCAATGAGCAGTTCTTC. Translated: CASSLSAPGNEQFF.

This clonotype was counted a few times. V usage is TRBV9 and J usage is TRBJ1-5; the D gene is possibly TRBD1 (5 bases). The CDR3 runs to 14 residues. From germline, CDR1 is SGDLS and CDR2 YYNGEE. Trimming pared 3 bases from V and 4 bases from J, leaving 11 bases between. CDR3 coding DNA: TGTGCCAGCAGCGCTTCCGCAGGGAATCAGCCCCAGCATTTT. Its protein is CASSASAGNQPQHF.

The rearrangement joins TRBV15 to TRBJ2-1; D call uncertain. Per germline, CDR1 LNHNV and CDR2 YYDKDF (reference sequence). Trimming took off 4 bases at V and 4 bases at J, with 14 bases between the two ends. CDR3 size: 15 residues. The CDR3 protein is CATSTIRAPYNEQFF. Written as DNA, the CDR3 is TGTGCCACCAGCACTATCCGGGCCCCATACAATGAGCAGTTCTTC. The full variable domain, its missing parts supplied by reference TRBV15 and TRBJ2-1, is DAMVIQNPRYQVTQFGKPVTLSCSQTLNHNVMYWYQQKSSQAPKLLFHYYDKDFNNEADTPDNFQSRRPNTSFCFLDIRSPGLGDTAMYLCATSTIRAPYNEQFFGPGTRLTVL.

This chain uses TRBV7-9 with TRBJ1-5; unclear D gene. Per the germline V gene, CDR1 is SEHNR and CDR2 is FQNEAQ (reference sequence). The CDR3 totals 15 residues. V lost 7 bases and J 2 bases, leaving 15 bases between the germline ends. The CDR3 sequence is CASTNEVDGNQPQHF. The CDR3 region has the DNA TGTGCCAGCACCAACGAGGTGGACGGCAATCAGCCCCAGCATTTT. The full variable domain, rest sourced from reference TRBV7-9 and TRBJ1-5, is DTGVSQNPRHKITKRGQNVTFRCDPISEHNRLYWYRQTLGQGPEFLTYFQNEAQLEKSRLLSDRFSAERPKGSFSTLEIQRTEQGDSAMYLCASTNEVDGNQPQHFGDGTRLSIL.

This clonotype was counted ten times or more. DNA of the CDR3: TGTGCCAGCAGCTTAAGACCCCGGGGAGAGACCCAGTACTTC. Protein product: CASSLRPRGETQYF. This chain uses TRBV7-3 with TRBJ2-5; possible D gene TRBD2, 5 bases. Trimming stripped 1 base from V and 4 bases from J, with 10 bases between. Germline CDR1 SGHTA, CDR2 FQGTGA. There are 14 residues in the CDR3.